This record looks at one T cell receptor beta chain sequence and its context. Individuals aged roughly 18 to 95 years were recruited from approximately 24 US areas. Cohort assignment relied on participant-reported clinical history. Assay: immunoSEQ multiplex PCR; the TCRdb copy retains only in-frame clones and omits some. The sample consists of some 260,000 clones, 80% to 90% of them appearing once. This sample is part of a study of blood T cell repertoires in COVID-19. In the study overall: Acute and convalescent COVID-19 samples came from the United States, Italy and Spain.

CDR1 is LGHNA and CDR2 is YNFKEQ in the germline V gene. CDR3 size: 15 residues. Losses at the gene ends were 0 bases for V and 1 base for J; bases not matched to a gene: 1. The sequence was obtained from a man between 35 and 55 years old who had recovered from COVID-19. The chain has TRBV4-2 and TRBJ2-7, with TRBD1 identical over 9 bases. The specimen was PBMCs or T cells enriched from blood (not recorded which). Here the CDR3 DNA reads TGTGCCAGCAGCCAAGATGACAGGGGGTCCTACGAGCAGTACTTC. Translation gives CASSQDDRGSYEQYF.